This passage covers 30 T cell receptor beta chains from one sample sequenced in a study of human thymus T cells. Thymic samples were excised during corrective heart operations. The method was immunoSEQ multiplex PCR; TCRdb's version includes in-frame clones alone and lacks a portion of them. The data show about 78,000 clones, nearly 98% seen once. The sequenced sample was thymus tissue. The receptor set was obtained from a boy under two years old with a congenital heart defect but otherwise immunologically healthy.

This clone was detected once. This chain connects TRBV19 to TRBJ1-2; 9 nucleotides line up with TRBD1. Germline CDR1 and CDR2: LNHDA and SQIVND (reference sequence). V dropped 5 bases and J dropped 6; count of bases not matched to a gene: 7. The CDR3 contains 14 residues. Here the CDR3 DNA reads TGTGCCAGTAGTCCCGGGGACAGGGAGGATGGCTACACCTTC. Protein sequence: CASSPGDREDGYTF.

The CDR3, as DNA: TGTGCCAGCAGCTGGGGTGGACCGAACACTGAAGCTTTCTTT. Its translation: CASSWGGPNTEAFF. The V gene is TRBV11-3, the J gene TRBJ1-1; D is uncertain. Trimming cost V 4 bases and J 1 base, with 10 bases left between them. This CDR3 spans 14 amino acids. Germline lookup yields CDR1 SGHNT and CDR2 YENEEA.

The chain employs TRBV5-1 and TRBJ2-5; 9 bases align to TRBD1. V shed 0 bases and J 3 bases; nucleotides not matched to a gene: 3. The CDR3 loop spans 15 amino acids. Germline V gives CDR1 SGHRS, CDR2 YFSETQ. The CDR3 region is CASSLGDRVKETQYF. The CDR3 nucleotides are TGCGCCAGCAGCTTGGGGGACAGGGTGAAAGAGACCCAGTACTTC.

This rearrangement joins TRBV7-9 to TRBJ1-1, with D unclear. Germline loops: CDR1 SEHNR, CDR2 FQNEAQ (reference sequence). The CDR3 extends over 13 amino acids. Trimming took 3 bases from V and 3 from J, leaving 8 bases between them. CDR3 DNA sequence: TGTGCCAGCAGCTTCGATAGGGACACTGAAGCTTTCTTT. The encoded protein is CASSFDRDTEAFF.

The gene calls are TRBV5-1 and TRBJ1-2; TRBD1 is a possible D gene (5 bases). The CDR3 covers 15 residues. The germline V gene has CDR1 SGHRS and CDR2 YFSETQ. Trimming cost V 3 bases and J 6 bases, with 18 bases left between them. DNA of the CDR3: TGCGCCAGCAGCTCCCACGGTGCAGGGATGGATGGCTACACCTTC. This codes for CASSSHGAGMDGYTF.

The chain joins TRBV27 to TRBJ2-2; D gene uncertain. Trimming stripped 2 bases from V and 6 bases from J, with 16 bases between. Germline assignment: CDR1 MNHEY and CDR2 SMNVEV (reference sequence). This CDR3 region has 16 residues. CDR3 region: CASSLVRSRFPGELFF. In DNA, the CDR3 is TGTGCCAGCAGTTTAGTGAGAAGCCGGTTCCCCGGGGAGCTGTTTTTT.

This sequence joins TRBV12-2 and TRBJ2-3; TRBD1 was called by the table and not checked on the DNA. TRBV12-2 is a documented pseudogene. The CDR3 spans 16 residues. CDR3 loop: CASRYPGPGERDTQYF. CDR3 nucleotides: TGTGCAAGTCGCTACCCCGGTCCAGGGGAGAGAGATACGCAGTATTTT.

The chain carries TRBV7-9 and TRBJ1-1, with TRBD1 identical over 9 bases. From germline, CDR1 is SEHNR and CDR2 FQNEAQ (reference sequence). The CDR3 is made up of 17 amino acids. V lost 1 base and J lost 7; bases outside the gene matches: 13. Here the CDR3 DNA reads TGTGCCAGCAGCTTAGAAATTCGGCGACAGGGGGGAGGTGAAGCTTTCTTT. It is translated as CASSLEIRRQGGGEAFF.

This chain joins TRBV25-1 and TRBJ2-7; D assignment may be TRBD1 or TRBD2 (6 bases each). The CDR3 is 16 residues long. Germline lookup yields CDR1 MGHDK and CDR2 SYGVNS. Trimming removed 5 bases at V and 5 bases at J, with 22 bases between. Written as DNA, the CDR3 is TGTGCCAGCAGTATCCCCCTGGGGGGCGATGAGGACGAGCAGTACTTC. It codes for CASSIPLGGDEDEQYF.

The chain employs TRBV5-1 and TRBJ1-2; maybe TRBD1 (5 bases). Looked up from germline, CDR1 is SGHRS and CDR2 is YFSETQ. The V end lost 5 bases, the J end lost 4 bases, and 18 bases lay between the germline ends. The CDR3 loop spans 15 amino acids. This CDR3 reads CASRPAGESGYGYTF. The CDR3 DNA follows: TGCGCCAGCAGGCCCGCGGGGGAAAGCGGCTATGGCTACACCTTC. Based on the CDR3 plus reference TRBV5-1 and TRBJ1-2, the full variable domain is KAGVTQTPRYLIKTRGQQVTLSCSPISGHRSVSWYQQTPGQGLQFLFEYFSETQRNKGNFPGRFSGRQFSNSRSEMNVSTLELGDSALYLCASRPAGESGYGYTFGSGTRLTVV.

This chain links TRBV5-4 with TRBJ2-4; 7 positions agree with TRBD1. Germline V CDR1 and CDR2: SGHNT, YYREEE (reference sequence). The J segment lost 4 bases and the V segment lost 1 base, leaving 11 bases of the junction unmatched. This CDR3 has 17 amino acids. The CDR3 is CASSLWGPDRSKNIQYF. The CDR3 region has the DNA TGTGCCAGCAGCTTGTGGGGACCGGACAGGTCAAAAAACATTCAGTACTTC.

CDR3 bases: TGCAGCGTAGGATACCAGGACAGCAACACTGAAGCTTTCTTT. It yields the protein CSVGYQDSNTEAFF. V is TRBV29-1 and J is TRBJ1-1; tentative D call: TRBD1 (6 bases). Germline loops: CDR1 SQVTM, CDR2 ANQGSEA. Trimming shortened V by 6 bases and J by 2 bases, and 16 bases separated the two germline ends. The CDR3 consists of 14 residues.

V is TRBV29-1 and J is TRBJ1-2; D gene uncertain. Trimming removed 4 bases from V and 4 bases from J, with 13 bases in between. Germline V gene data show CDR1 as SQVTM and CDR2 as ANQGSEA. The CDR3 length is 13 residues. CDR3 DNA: TGCAGCGTTGTGCCAGAAACTAGCTATGGCTACACCTTC. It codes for CSVVPETSYGYTF.

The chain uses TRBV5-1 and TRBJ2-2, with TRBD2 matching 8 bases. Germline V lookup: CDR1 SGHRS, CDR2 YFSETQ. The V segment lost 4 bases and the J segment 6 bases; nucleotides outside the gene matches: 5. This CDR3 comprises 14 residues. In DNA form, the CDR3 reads TGCGCCAGCAGCCCCCGGGGGGGATCCGGGGAGCTGTTTTTT. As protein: CASSPRGGSGELFF.

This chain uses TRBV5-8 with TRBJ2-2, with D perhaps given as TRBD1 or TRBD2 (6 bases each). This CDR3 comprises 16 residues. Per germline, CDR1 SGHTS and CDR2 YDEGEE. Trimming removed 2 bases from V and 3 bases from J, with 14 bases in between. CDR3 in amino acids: CASSFPGGRDTGELFF. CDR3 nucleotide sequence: TGTGCCAGCAGCTTCCCTGGGGGGCGTGACACCGGGGAGCTGTTTTTT.

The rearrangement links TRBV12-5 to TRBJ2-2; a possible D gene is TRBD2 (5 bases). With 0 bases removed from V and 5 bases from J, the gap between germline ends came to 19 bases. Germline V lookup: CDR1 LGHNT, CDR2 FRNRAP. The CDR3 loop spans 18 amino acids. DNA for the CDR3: TGTGCTAGTGGTTTGGTACTCCGTCTAGCCCCTCTTACCGGGGAGCTGTTTTTT. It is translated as CASGLVLRLAPLTGELFF. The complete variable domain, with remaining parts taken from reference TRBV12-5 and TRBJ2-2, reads DARVTQTPRHKVTEMGQEVTMRCQPILGHNTVFWYRQTMMQGLELLAYFRNRAPLDDSGMPKDRFSAEMPDATLATLKIQPSEPRDSAVYFCASGLVLRLAPLTGELFFGEGSRLTVL.

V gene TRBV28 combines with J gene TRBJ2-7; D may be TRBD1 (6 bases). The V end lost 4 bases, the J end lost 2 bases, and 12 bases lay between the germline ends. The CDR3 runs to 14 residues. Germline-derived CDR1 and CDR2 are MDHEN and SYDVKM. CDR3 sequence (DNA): TGTGCCAGCAGTTCTTACAGGGTTCCCTACGAGCAGTACTTC. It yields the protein CASSSYRVPYEQYF.

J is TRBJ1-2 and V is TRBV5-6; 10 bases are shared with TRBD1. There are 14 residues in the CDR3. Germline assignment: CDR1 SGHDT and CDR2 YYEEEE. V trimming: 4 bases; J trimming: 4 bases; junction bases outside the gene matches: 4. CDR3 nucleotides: TGTGCCAGCAGCCGAAGGGACAGGGGCTATGGCTACACCTTC. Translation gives CASSRRDRGYGYTF.

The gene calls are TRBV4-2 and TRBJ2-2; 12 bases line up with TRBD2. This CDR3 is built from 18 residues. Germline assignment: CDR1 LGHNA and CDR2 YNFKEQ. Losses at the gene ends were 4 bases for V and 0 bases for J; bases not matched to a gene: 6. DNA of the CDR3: TGTGCCAGCAGCCCCGGGCTAGCGGGGGGGTCGAACACCGGGGAGCTGTTTTTT. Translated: CASSPGLAGGSNTGELFF.

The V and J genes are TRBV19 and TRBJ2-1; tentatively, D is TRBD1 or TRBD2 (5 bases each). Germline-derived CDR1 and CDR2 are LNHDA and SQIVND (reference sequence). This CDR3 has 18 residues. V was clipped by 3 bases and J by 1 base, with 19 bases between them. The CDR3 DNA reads TGTGCCAGTAGTATGGACGGAGAGCGGACACAATCCTACAATGAGCAGTTCTTC. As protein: CASSMDGERTQSYNEQFF.

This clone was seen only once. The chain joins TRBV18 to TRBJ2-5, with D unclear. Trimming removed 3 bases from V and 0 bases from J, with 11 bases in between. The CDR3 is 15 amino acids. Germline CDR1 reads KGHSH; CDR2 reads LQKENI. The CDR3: CASSPTERYQETQYF. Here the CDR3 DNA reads TGTGCCAGCTCACCCACAGAACGGTACCAAGAGACCCAGTACTTC.

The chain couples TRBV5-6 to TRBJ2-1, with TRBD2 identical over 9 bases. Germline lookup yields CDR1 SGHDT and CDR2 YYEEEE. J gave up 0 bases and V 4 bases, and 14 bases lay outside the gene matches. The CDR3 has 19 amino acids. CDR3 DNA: TGTGCCAGCAGCCCCCCAGGGGACCCTAGCGGGGCCTCCTACAATGAGCAGTTCTTC. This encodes CASSPPGDPSGASYNEQFF.

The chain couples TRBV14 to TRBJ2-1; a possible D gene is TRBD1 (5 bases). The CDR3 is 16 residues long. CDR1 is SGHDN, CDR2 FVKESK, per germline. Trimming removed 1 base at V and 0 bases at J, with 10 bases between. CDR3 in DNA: TGTGCCAGCAGCCAAGCAAGGGGCGGCTCCTACAATGAGCAGTTCTTC. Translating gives CASSQARGGSYNEQFF.

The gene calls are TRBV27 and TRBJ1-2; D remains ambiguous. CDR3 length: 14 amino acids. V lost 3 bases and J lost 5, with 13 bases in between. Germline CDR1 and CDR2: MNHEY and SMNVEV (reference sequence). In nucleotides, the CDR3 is TGTGCCAGCAGTTTGGGCACCTCGGGGTATGGCTACACCTTC. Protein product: CASSLGTSGYGYTF.

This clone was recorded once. The CDR3 sequence is CASSEQGAVSYEQFF. CDR3 coding DNA: TGTGCCAGCAGTGAGCAGGGGGCGGTTTCCTATGAGCAGTTCTTC. The V call is TRBV6-4, the J call TRBJ2-1; TRBD1 matches 8 bases. The ends lost 3 bases at V and 8 bases at J; junction bases unmatched: 9. Germline V gene lookup returns CDR1 MRHNA and CDR2 SNTAGT. This CDR3 spans 15 amino acids.

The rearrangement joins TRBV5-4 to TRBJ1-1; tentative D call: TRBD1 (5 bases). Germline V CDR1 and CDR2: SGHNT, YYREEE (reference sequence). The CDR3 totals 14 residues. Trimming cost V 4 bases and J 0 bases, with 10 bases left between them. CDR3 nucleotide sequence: TGTGCCAGCAGCGAGGGACCTATGAACACTGAAGCTTTCTTT. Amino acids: CASSEGPMNTEAFF.

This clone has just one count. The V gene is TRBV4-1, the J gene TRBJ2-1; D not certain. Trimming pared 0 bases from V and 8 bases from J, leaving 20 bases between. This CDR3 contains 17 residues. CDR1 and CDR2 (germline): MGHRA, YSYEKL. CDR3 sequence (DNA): TGCGCCAGCAGCCAAGAGGGGTCCATGACAACTGGTTATGAGCAGTTCTTC. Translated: CASSQEGSMTTGYEQFF.

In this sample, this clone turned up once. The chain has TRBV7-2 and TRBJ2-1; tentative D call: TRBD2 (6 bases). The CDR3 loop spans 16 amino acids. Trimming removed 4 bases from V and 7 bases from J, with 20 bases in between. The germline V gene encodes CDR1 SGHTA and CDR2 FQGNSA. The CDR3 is CASSSAREPGGNEQFF. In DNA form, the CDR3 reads TGTGCCAGCAGCTCGGCACGGGAGCCCGGGGGAAATGAGCAGTTCTTC.

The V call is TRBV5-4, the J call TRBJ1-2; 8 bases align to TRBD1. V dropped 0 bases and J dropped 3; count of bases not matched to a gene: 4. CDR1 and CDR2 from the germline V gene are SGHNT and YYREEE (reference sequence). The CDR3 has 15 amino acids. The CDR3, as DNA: TGTGCCAGCAGCTTGGGGGGACAGGTTCACTATGGCTACACCTTC. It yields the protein CASSLGGQVHYGYTF.

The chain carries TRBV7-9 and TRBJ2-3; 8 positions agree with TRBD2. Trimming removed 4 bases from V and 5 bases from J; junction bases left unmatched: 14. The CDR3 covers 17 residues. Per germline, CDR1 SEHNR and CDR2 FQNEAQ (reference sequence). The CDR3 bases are TGTGCCAGCAGCTCCCGGGTTAGCGGGACTTCCGGAGATACGCAGTATTTT. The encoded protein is CASSSRVSGTSGDTQYF.